Sequencing of this T cell receptor beta chain was carried out in a study of T-cell reconstitution after alpha-beta-depleted transplantation in children. Study results and limitations: Roughly two months post-transplant, alpha-beta T cells reportedly originated from several hundred graft clones that had expanded.

Unique molecular identifiers were used to barcode this TCRbeta library. TCRdb processed the PCR reads anew with MiXCR; each CDR3 protein has one entry. The sample has around 94,000 distinct CDR3 sequences; around 7% are singletons. In regard to this clonotype: Its antigen is as yet unknown.

Trimming removed 4 bases from V and 2 bases from J; junction bases left unmatched: 10. The CDR3 extends over 16 amino acids. CDR1 SGHNT and CDR2 YYREEE come from the germline V gene (reference sequence). This rearrangement joins TRBV5-4 to TRBJ2-7; 9 bases line up with TRBD1. The sequence was obtained from a boy aged 2 to 9 with acute lymphoblastic leukemia, due to receive a stem cell transplant. The sequenced sample was PBMCs, obtained before TCRalphabeta/CD19-depleted stem cell transplant. The CDR3 here is CASSGIPGQGTYEQYF. CDR3 bases: TGTGCCAGCAGCGGGATACCGGGACAGGGTACCTACGAGCAGTACTTC.